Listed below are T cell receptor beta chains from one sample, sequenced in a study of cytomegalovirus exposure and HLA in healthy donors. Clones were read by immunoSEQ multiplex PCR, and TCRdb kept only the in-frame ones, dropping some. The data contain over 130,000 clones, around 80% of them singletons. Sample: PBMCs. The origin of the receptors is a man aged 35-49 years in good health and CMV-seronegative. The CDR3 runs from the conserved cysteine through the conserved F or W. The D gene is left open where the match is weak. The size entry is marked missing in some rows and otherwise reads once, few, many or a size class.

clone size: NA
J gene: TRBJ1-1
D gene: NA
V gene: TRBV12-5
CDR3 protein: CASGQDHTEAFF
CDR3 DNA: TGTGCTAGTGGACAAGATCACACTGAAGCTTTCTTT

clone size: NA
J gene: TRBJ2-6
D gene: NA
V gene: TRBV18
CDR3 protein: CASSTGTAGANVLTF
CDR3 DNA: TGTGCCAGCTCAACCGGGACTGCTGGGGCCAACGTCCTGACTTTC

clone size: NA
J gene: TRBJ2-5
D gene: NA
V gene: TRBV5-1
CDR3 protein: CASSGGQTQKETQYF
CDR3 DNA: TGCGCCAGCAGCGGTGGACAGACTCAAAAAGAGACCCAGTACTTC

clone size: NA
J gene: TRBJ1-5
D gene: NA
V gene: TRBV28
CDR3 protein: CASSPTNPGLPLGQPQHF
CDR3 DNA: TGTGCCAGCAGTCCCACTAATCCGGGACTCCCCCTAGGACAGCCCCAGCATTTT

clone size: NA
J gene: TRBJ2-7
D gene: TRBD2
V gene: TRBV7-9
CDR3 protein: CASSWVGLAELSYEQYF
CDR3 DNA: TGTGCCAGCAGCTGGGTCGGACTAGCGGAACTCTCCTACGAGCAGTACTTC

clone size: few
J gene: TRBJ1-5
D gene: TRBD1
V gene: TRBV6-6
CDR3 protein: CASSYSLGQINQPQHF
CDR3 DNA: TGTGCCAGCAGTTACTCGTTGGGACAGATCAATCAGCCCCAGCATTTT

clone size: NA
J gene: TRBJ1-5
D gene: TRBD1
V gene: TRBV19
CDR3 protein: CASSSPGQGYQPQHF
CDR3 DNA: TGTGCCAGTAGTTCACCGGGACAGGGATACCAGCCCCAGCATTTT

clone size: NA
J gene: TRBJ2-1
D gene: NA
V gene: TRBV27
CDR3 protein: CASSRTEFVGNEQFF
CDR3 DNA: TGTGCCAGCAGTCGAACGGAGTTCGTAGGCAATGAGCAGTTCTTC

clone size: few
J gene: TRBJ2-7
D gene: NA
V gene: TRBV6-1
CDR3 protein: CASSEAQGTGFTYEQYF
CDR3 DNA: TGTGCCAGCAGTGAAGCGCAAGGTACAGGTTTCACCTACGAGCAGTACTTC

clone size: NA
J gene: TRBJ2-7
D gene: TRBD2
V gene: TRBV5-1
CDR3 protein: CASSLAPSGRDGPSYEQYF
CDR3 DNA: TGCGCCAGCAGCTTGGCCCCTAGCGGGAGGGACGGACCCTCCTACGAGCAGTACTTC

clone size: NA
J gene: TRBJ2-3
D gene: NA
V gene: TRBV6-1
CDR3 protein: CASSELGAFETQYF
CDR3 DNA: TGTGCCAGCAGTGAACTAGGAGCATTCGAAACGCAGTATTTT

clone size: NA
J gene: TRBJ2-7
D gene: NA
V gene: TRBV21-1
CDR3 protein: CASSTRQGVASRSYEQYF
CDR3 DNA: TGTGCCAGCAGCACGAGACAGGGCGTAGCGTCTAGATCCTACGAGCAGTACTTC

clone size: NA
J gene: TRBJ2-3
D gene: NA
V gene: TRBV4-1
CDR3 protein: CASSQVFQAGTDTQYF
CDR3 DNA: TGCGCCAGCAGCCAAGTATTTCAGGCTGGCACAGATACGCAGTATTTT

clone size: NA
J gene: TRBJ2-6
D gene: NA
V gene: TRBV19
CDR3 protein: CASSIDQAWISGANVLTF
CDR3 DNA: TGTGCCAGTAGTATAGACCAGGCCTGGATCTCTGGGGCCAACGTCCTGACTTTC

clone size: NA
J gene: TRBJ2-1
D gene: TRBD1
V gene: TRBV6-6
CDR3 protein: CASSLYPRDSEQFF
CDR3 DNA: TGTGCCAGCAGCTTATACCCCAGGGACAGTGAGCAGTTCTTC

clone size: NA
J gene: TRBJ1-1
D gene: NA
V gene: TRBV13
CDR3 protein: CASSSRQENTEAFF
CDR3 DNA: TGTGCCAGCAGCTCCAGACAGGAGAACACTGAAGCTTTCTTT

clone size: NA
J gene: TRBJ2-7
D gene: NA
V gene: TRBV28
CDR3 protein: CASSLRGYEQYF
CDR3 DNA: TGTGCCAGCAGTTTACGAGGCTACGAGCAGTACTTC

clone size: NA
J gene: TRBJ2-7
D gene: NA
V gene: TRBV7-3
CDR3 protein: CASSSSEGSYEQYF
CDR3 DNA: TGTGCCAGCAGCTCTAGCGAGGGCTCCTACGAGCAGTACTTC

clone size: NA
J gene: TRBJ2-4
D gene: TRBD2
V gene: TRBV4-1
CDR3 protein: CASSQGRIAGVAKNIQYF
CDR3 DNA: TGCGCCAGCAGCCAAGGACGAATAGCGGGGGTAGCCAAAAACATTCAGTACTTC

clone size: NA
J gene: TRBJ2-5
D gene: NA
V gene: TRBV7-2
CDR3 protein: CASSLRGEETQYF
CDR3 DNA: TGTGCCAGCAGCTTAAGGGGCGAAGAGACCCAGTACTTC

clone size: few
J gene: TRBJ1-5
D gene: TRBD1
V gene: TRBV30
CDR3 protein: CACDRGDQPQHF
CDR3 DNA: TGTGCCTGCGACAGGGGAGATCAGCCCCAGCATTTT

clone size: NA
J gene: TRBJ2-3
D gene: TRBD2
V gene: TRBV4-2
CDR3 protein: CASSNGLAGEADTQYF
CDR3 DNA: TGTGCCAGCAGCAACGGACTAGCGGGGGAGGCAGATACGCAGTATTTT

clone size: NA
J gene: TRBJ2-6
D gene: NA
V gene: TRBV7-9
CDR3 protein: CASSFLRAGANVLTF
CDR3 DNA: TGTGCCAGCAGCTTCTTGCGGGCTGGGGCCAACGTCCTGACTTTC

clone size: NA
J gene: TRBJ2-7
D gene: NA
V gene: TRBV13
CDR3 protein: CASSLGSYYEQYF
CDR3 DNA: TGTGCCAGCAGCTTAGGTTCCTACTACGAGCAGTACTTC

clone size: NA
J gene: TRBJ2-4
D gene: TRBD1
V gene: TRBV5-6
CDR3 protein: CASSSRDRALRGNIQYF
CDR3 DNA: TGTGCCAGCAGCTCTCGGGACAGGGCACTTCGGGGAAACATTCAGTACTTC

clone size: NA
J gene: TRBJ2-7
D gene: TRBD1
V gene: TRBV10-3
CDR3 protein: CAISESTGRTYEQYF
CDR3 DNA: TGTGCCATCAGTGAGTCGACAGGGCGGACCTACGAGCAGTACTTC

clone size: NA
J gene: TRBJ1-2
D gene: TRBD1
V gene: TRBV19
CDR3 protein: CASSPGTGIRVNYGYTF
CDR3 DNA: TGTGCCAGTAGTCCCGGGACAGGGATACGCGTAAACTATGGCTACACCTTC

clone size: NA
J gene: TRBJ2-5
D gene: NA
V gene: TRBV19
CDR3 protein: CASSISPGLRYETQYF
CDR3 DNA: TGTGCCAGTAGTATATCACCAGGGCTTCGGTATGAGACCCAGTACTTC

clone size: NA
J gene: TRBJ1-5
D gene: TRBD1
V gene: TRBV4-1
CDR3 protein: CASSPGQGWASNQPQHF
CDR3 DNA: TGCGCCAGCAGCCCGGGACAGGGATGGGCGAGCAATCAGCCCCAGCATTTT

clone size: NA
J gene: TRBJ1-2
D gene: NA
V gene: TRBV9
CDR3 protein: CASSVEDQGRVYGYTF
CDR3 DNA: TGTGCCAGCAGCGTAGAGGATCAGGGGAGGGTATATGGCTACACCTTC

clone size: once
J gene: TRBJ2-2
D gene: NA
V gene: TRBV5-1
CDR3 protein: CASSLGLGVLPTGELFF
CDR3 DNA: TGCGCCAGCAGCTTGGGGCTAGGGGTCCTACCCACCGGGGAGCTGTTTTTT

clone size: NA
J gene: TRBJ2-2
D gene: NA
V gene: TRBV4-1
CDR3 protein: CASSQDPEYGSAELFF
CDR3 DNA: TGCGCCAGCAGCCAAGATCCGGAATACGGGAGCGCGGAGCTGTTTTTT